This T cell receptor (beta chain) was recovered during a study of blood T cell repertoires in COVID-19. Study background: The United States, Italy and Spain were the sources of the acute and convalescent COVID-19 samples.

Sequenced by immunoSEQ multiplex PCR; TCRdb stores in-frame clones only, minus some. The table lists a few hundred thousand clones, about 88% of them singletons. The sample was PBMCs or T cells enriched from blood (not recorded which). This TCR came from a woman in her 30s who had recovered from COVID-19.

CDR3: CSVETGTGENTIYF. The CDR3 DNA follows: TGCAGCGTAGAAACCGGGACAGGGGAAAACACCATATATTTT. The rearrangement links TRBV29-1 to TRBJ1-3, with 10 bases that match TRBD1. V lost 6 bases to trimming and J lost 6 bases; unmatched junction nucleotides: 8. The CDR3 has 14 residues. Looked up from germline, CDR1 is SQVTM and CDR2 is ANQGSEA.